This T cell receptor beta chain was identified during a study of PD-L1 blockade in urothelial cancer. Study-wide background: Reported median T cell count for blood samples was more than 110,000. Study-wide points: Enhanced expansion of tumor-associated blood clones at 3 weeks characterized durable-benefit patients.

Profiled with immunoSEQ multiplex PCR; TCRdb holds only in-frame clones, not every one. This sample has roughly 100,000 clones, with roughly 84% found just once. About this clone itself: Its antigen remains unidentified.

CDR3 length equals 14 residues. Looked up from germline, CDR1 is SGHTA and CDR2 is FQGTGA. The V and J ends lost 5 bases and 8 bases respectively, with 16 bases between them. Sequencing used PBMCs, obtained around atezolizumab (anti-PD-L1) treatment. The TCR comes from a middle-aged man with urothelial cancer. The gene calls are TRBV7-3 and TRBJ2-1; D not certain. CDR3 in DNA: TGTGCCAGCAGCCCGTCGGTGTTATCCCATGAGCAGTTCTTC. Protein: CASSPSVLSHEQFF.